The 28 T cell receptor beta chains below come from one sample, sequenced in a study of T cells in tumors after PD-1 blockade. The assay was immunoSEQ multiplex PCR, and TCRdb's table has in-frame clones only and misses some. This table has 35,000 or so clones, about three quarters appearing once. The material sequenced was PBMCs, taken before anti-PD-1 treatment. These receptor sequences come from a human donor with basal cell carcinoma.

This CDR3 reads CASAGENGELFF. CDR3 sequence (DNA): TGTGCCAGCGCGGGGGAAAACGGGGAGCTGTTTTTT. The chain recombines TRBV27 with TRBJ2-2, with TRBD2 identical over 7 bases. CDR3 length equals 12 residues. J lost 7 bases, V lost 8 bases, and 4 bases had no gene match. CDR1 MNHEY and CDR2 SMNVEV come from the germline V gene (reference sequence).

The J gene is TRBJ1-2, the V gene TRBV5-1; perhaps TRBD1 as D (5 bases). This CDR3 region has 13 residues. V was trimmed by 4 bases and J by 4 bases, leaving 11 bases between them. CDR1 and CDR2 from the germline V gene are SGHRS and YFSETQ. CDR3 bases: TGCGCCAGCAGCGGGGACGGCGTCTATGGCTACACCTTC. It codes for CASSGDGVYGYTF.

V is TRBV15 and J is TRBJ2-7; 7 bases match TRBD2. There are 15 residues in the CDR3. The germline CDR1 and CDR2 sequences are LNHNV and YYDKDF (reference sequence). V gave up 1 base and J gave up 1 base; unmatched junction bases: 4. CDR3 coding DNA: TGTGCCACCAGCAGAGGGGGAGGGCGTTCCTACGAGCAGTACTTC. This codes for CATSRGGGRSYEQYF.

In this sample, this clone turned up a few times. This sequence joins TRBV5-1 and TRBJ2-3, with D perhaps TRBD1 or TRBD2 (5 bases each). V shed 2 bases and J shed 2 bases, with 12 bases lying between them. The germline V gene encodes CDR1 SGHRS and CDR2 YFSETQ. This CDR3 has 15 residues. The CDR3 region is CASSFGYGATDTQYF. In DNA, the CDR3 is TGCGCCAGCAGCTTTGGGTACGGGGCCACAGATACGCAGTATTTT. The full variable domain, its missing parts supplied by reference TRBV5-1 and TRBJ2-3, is KAGVTQTPRYLIKTRGQQVTLSCSPISGHRSVSWYQQTPGQGLQFLFEYFSETQRNKGNFPGRFSGRQFSNSRSEMNVSTLELGDSALYLCASSFGYGATDTQYFGPGTRLTVL.

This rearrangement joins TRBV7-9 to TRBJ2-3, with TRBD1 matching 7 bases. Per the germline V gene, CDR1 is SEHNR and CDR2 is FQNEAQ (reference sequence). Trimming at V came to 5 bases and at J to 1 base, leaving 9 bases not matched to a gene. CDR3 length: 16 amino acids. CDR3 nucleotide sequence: TGTGCCAGCAGCCCTCGACAGGGCGTGGGCACAGATACGCAGTATTTT. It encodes CASSPRQGVGTDTQYF.

The CDR3, as DNA: TGTGCCAGCAGTTTACGCTGGCGGGGAGGAGGCGCAGATACGCAGTATTTT. Its protein is CASSLRWRGGGADTQYF. The V and J genes are TRBV27 and TRBJ2-3; perhaps TRBD2 as D (6 bases). Trimming stripped 2 bases from V and 4 bases from J, with 19 bases between. The CDR3 sequence is 17 residues long. CDR1 MNHEY and CDR2 SMNVEV come from the germline V gene (reference sequence).

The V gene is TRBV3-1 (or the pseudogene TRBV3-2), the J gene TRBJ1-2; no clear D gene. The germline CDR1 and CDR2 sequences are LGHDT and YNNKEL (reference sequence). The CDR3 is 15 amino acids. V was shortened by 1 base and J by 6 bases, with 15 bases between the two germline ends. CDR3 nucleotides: TGTGCCAGCAGCCAAGGAGGGATTAGGTCGGATGGCTACACCTTC. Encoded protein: CASSQGGIRSDGYTF.

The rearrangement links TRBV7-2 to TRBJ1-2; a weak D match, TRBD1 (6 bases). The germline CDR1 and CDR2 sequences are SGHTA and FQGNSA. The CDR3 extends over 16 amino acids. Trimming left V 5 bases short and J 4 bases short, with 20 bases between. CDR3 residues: CASSPRNKQGRYGYTF. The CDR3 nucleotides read TGTGCCAGCAGCCCCCGTAACAAACAGGGACGCTATGGCTACACCTTC.

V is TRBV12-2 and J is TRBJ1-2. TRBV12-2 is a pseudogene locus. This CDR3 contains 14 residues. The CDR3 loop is CASRLAKRTYGYTF. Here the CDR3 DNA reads TGTGCAAGTCGCTTAGCTAAGAGGACTTATGGCTACACCTTC.

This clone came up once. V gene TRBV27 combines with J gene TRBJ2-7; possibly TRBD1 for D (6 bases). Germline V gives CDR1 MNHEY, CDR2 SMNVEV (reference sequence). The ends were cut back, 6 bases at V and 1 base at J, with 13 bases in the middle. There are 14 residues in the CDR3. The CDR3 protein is CASRGSGASYEQYF. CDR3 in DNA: TGTGCCAGCAGGGGATCAGGGGCGTCCTACGAGCAGTACTTC.

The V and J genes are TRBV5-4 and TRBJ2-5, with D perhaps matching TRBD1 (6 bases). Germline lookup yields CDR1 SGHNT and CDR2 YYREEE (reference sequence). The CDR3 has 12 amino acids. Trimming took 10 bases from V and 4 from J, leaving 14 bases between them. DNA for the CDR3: TGTGCCTGGTGGACAGTCGGAGAGACCCAGTACTTC. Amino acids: CAWWTVGETQYF.

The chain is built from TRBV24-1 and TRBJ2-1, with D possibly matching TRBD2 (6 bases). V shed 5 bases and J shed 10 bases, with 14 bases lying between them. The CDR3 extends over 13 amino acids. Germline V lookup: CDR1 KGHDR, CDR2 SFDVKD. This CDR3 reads CATSVGAGREQFF. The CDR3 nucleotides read TGTGCCACCAGTGTTGGGGCGGGGCGGGAGCAGTTCTTC.

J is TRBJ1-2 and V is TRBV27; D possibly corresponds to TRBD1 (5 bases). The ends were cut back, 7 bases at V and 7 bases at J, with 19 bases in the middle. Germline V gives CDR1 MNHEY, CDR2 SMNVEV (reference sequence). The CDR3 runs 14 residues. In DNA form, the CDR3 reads TGTGCCAGCACTCCCAACGGAGGGAGGGGTGGCTACACCTTC. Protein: CASTPNGGRGGYTF.

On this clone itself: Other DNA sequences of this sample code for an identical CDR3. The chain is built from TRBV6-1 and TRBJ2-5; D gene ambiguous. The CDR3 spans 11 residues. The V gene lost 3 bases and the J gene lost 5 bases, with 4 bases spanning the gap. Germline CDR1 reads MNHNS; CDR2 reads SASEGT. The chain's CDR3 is CASSEVETQYF. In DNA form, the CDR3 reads TGTGCCAGCAGTGAGGTGGAGACCCAGTACTTC.

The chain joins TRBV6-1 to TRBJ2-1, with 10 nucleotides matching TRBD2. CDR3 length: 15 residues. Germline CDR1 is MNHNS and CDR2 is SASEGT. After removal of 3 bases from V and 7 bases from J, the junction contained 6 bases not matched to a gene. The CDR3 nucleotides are TGTGCCAGCAGTGACCTAGCGGGAGCTAAGAATGAGCAGTTCTTC. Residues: CASSDLAGAKNEQFF.

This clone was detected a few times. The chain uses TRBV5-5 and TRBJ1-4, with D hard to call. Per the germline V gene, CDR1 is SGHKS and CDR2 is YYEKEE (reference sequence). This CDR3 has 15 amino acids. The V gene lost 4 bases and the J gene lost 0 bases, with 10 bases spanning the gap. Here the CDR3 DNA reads TGTGCCAGCAGCCCTGGCGCGTCAACTAATGAAAAACTGTTTTTT. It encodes CASSPGASTNEKLFF. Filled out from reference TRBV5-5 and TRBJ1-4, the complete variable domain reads DAGVTQSPTHLIKTRGQQVTLRCSPISGHKSVSWYQQVLGQGPQFIFQYYEKEERGRGNFPDRFSARQFPNYSSELNVNALLLGDSALYLCASSPGASTNEKLFFGSGTQLSVL.

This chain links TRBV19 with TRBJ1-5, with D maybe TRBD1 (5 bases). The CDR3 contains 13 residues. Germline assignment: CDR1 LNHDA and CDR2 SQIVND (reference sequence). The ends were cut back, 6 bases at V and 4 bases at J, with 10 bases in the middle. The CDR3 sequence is CASRGVINQPQHF. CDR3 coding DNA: TGTGCCAGTAGAGGGGTAATAAATCAGCCCCAGCATTTT.

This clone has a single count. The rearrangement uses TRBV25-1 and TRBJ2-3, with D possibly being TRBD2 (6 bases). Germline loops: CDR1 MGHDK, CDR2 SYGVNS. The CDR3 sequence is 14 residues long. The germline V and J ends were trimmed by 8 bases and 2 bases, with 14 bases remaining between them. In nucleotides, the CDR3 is TGTGCCAGCCCGGCCCGGGAGCACACAGATACGCAGTATTTT. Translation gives CASPAREHTDTQYF.

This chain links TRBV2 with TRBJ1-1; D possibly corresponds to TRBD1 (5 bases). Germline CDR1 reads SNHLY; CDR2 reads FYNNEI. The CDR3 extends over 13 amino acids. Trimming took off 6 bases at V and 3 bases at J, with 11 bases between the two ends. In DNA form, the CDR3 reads TGTGCCAGCAGCGTCGGGGGGTACACTGAAGCTTTCTTT. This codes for CASSVGGYTEAFF.

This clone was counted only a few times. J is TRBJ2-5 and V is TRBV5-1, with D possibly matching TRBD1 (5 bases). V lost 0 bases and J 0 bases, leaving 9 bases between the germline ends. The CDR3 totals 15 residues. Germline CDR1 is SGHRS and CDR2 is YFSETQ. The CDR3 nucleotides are TGCGCCAGCAGCTTGGTAGGGGCAGACCAAGAGACCCAGTACTTC. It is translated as CASSLVGADQETQYF.

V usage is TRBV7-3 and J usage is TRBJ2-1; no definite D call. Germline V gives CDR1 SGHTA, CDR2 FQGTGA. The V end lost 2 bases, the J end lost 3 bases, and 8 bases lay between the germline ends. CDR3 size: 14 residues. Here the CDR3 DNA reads TGTGCCAGCAGCTTAGATGTCATCTACAATGAGCAGTTCTTC. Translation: CASSLDVIYNEQFF.

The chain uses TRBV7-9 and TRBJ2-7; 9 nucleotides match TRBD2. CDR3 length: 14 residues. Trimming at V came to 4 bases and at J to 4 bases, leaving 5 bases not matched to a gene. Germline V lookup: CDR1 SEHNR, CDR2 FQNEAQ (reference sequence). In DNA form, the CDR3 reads TGTGCCAGCAGCTCCAGGACTAGCGCGTACGAGCAGTACTTC. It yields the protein CASSSRTSAYEQYF.

This CDR3 is CASSKARKGVTGELFF. CDR3 nucleotides: TGTGCCAGCAGCAAAGCTAGGAAGGGAGTCACCGGGGAGCTGTTTTTT. This rearrangement joins TRBV21-1 to TRBJ2-2; the table gives TRBD2 as D, unverified against the DNA. TRBV21-1 is designated a pseudogene. This CDR3 is 16 amino acids long.

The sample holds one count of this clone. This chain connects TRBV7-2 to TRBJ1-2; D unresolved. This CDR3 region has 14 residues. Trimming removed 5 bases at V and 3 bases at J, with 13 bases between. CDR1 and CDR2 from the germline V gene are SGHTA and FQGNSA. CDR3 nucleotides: TGTGCCAGCAGCCTAGGGAACTCGGACTATGGCTACACCTTC. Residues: CASSLGNSDYGYTF.

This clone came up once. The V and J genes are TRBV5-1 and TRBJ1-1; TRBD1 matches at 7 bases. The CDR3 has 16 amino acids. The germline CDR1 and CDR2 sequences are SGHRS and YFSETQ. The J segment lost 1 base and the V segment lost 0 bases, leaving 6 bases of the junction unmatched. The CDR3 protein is CASSLGGQRPNTEAFF. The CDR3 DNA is TGCGCCAGCAGCTTGGGGGGACAGAGGCCGAACACTGAAGCTTTCTTT.

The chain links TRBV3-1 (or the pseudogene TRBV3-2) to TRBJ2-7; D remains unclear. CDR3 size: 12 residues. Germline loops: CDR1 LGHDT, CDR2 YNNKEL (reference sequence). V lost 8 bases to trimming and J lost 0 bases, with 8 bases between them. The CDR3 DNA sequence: TGTGCCAGCCCACCCCTCTCCTACGAGCAGTACTTC. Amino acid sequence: CASPPLSYEQYF.

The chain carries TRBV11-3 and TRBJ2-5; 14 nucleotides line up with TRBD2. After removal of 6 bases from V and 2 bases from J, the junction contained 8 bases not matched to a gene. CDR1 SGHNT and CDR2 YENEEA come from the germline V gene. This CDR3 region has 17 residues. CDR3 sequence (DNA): TGTGCCAGCAGTTCGGGACTAGCGGGAGCGCTTCAAGAGACCCAGTACTTC. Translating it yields CASSSGLAGALQETQYF.

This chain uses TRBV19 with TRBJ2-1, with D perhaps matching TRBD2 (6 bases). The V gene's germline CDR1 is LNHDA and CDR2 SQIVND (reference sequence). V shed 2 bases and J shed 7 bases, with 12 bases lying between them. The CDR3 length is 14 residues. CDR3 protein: CASSISVAGNEQFF. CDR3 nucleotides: TGTGCCAGTAGTATATCCGTCGCGGGAAATGAGCAGTTCTTC.